The sequence of this T cell receptor beta chain was determined in a study of glioma-infiltrating T cells. Notes on this clonotype: The antigen remains undetermined.

V was trimmed by 4 bases and J by 3 bases, leaving 12 bases between them. The CDR3 covers 15 residues. Germline V gives CDR1 MDHEN, CDR2 SYDVKM. Points from the study as a whole: Shared blood CDR3 signature motifs marked patients with low tissue-blood divergence. CDR3 overlap between tissue and blood was very small.

The iRepertoire nested amplicon-rescue multiplex PCR amplified TCR alpha and beta CDR3s from RNA. Tissue mRNA or PBMC total RNA, 100-400 ng, went into one-step reverse transcription and amplification. TCRdb re-analysed the multiplex PCR reads in MiXCR, keeping a single row per CDR3 protein. This table holds around 390,000 distinct CDR3 sequences, around 45% found once. The clonotype was recovered from a human donor with low-grade glioma or glioblastoma, undergoing nonglioma brain surgery, or in good health (not recorded which). What was sequenced was glioma tissue, nonneoplastic brain tissue, or PBMCs (not recorded which). The chain combines TRBV28 with TRBJ2-2; TRBD2 might be the D (5 bases). CDR3 in amino acids: CASSSGRGDTGELFF. In DNA form, the CDR3 reads TGTGCCAGCAGTTCCGGACGGGGTGACACCGGGGAGCTGTTTTTT.